The 15 T cell receptor beta chains in this list originate from one sample, sequenced in a study of Ad26.COV2.S vaccination and SARS-CoV-2 variants. Here immunoSEQ multiplex PCR was the method, and the copy in TCRdb shows in-frame clones only, minus some. The repertoire holds about 350,000 clones, with 75% to 90% as singletons. This sample's treatment: 15 to 20 received Ad26.COV2.S at low or high dose, single or two shots; 5 received placebo; per-sample allocation not given. Repertoires come from day 63 after the first vaccine or placebo injection. The source was peripheral blood, collected in a trial of Ad26.COV2.S vaccine versus placebo. Receptors were obtained from a person between 18 and 65 years old who received the Ad26.COV2.S COVID-19 vaccine or a placebo.

This chain joins TRBV7-8 and TRBJ2-2; 7 nucleotides match TRBD1. The CDR3 contains 16 residues. With V trimmed by 1 base and J by 1 base, 3 bases remained unmatched. Germline V lookup: CDR1 SGHVS, CDR2 FQNEAQ. The CDR3 loop reads CASSLEAGGNTGELFF. CDR3 DNA: TGTGCCAGCAGCTTAGAGGCAGGGGGGAACACCGGGGAGCTGTTTTTT.

Remarks on this clone: Other DNA sequences from this sample encode an identical CDR3 as well. The V and J genes are TRBV7-9 and TRBJ1-5; D is undetermined. Trimming took off 0 bases at V and 7 bases at J, with 4 bases between the two ends. CDR3 size: 12 residues. Germline V lookup: CDR1 SEHNR, CDR2 FQNEAQ (reference sequence). CDR3 nucleotide sequence: TGTGCCAGCAGCTTAGCTGGCCAGCCCCAGCATTTT. Its protein is CASSLAGQPQHF. The entire variable domain, with the rest obtained from reference TRBV7-9 and TRBJ1-5, is as follows: DTGVSQNPRHKITKRGQNVTFRCDPISEHNRLYWYRQTLGQGPEFLTYFQNEAQLEKSRLLSDRFSAERPKGSFSTLEIQRTEQGDSAMYLCASSLAGQPQHFGDGTRLSIL.

The chain uses TRBV7-2 and TRBJ1-1, with 7 bases that match TRBD1. The CDR3 has 18 amino acids. V trimming: 1 base; J trimming: 0 bases; junction bases outside the gene matches: 11. CDR1 is SGHTA and CDR2 is FQGNSA in the germline V gene. The CDR3 bases are TGTGCCAGCAGCTTAGGTTGGGGGACAGCGCCCATGAACACTGAAGCTTTCTTT. Protein sequence: CASSLGWGTAPMNTEAFF.

CDR3 loop: CASSPLLETSTDTQYF. In DNA, the CDR3 is TGTGCCAGCTCACCTTTACTCGAGACTAGCACAGATACGCAGTATTTT. The rearrangement uses TRBV18 and TRBJ2-3; D unresolved. V was cut by 3 bases and J by 0 bases, with 13 bases left in between. The CDR3 loop spans 16 amino acids. Germline CDR1 reads KGHSH; CDR2 reads LQKENI.

The chain recombines TRBV2 with TRBJ2-7; D ambiguous. The V gene's germline CDR1 is SNHLY and CDR2 FYNNEI. CDR3 length: 10 amino acids. The V end lost 1 base, the J end lost 5 bases, and 0 bases lay between the germline ends. CDR3 sequence (DNA): TGTGCCAGCAGTGAAGACGAGCAGTACTTC. It translates to CASSEDEQYF.

The rearrangement joins TRBV27 to TRBJ2-1, with 12 bases identical to TRBD2. The CDR3 spans 16 residues. J was trimmed by 6 bases and V by 4 bases; bases with no gene match: 7. The germline V gene encodes CDR1 MNHEY and CDR2 SMNVEV (reference sequence). The CDR3 sequence: CASSWRLAGALNEQFF. The DNA of the CDR3 is TGTGCCAGCAGTTGGAGACTAGCGGGAGCTCTCAATGAGCAGTTCTTC.

The chain uses TRBV5-4 and TRBJ2-1; 8 bases are shared with TRBD2. Trimming took 2 bases from V and 7 from J; bases not matched to a gene: 2. From germline, CDR1 is SGHNT and CDR2 YYREEE (reference sequence). The CDR3 has 13 amino acids. For the CDR3, the DNA is TGTGCCAGCAGCTTAGCGGGAGTTAATGAGCAGTTCTTC. As protein: CASSLAGVNEQFF.

This clone was seen only a few times. The chain has TRBV13 and TRBJ2-2; 10 bases fit TRBD2. Germline V gene lookup returns CDR1 PRHDT and CDR2 FYEKMQ (reference sequence). This CDR3 spans 18 amino acids. V lost 0 bases to trimming and J lost 0 bases; unmatched junction nucleotides: 4. This CDR3 is CASSLGIGLAANTGELFF. The CDR3 bases are TGTGCCAGCAGCTTAGGTATAGGACTAGCGGCGAACACCGGGGAGCTGTTTTTT.

This chain joins TRBV7-9 and TRBJ2-3; D uncertain. The length of the CDR3 is 11 residues. The V end lost 2 bases, the J end lost 6 bases, and 3 bases lay between the germline ends. CDR1 and CDR2 from the germline V gene are SEHNR and FQNEAQ (reference sequence). The CDR3 loop is CASSLFDTQYF. CDR3 DNA: TGTGCCAGCAGCTTATTTGATACGCAGTATTTT.

The chain combines TRBV14 with TRBJ2-5; D may be TRBD2 (6 bases). The CDR3 has 14 residues. V gave up 4 bases and J gave up 1 base, with 10 bases separating them. CDR1 is SGHDN, CDR2 FVKESK, per germline. The CDR3, as DNA: TGTGCCAGCAGCCCCGGGACTGTCCAAGAGACCCAGTACTTC. This encodes CASSPGTVQETQYF.

This clone occurred once. The V and J genes are TRBV19 and TRBJ2-5, with D possibly TRBD2 on 5 matching bases. Trimming shortened V by 5 bases and J by 2 bases, and 12 bases separated the two germline ends. The CDR3 sequence is 14 residues long. Per the germline V gene, CDR1 is LNHDA and CDR2 is SQIVND (reference sequence). CDR3 DNA sequence: TGTGCCAGTAGTCTTGGACTTTTACAAGAGACCCAGTACTTC. Its translation is CASSLGLLQETQYF.

A single count supports this clone. This chain joins TRBV6-4 and TRBJ1-6; 9 positions agree with TRBD1. The CDR3 has 17 amino acids. V trimming: 6 bases; J trimming: 0 bases; junction bases outside the gene matches: 6. Germline CDR1 reads MRHNA; CDR2 reads SNTAGT. DNA of the CDR3: TGTGCCAGCAGACGACAGGGGGTAAGCTCCTATAATTCACCCCTCCACTTT. Translated, it gives CASRRQGVSSYNSPLHF.

The rearrangement links TRBV5-1 to TRBJ1-1; D unclear. The CDR3 loop spans 14 amino acids. The V gene lost 3 bases and the J gene lost 0 bases, with 9 bases spanning the gap. CDR1 and CDR2 (germline): SGHRS, YFSETQ. The CDR3 reads CASSSTSMNTEAFF. The CDR3 DNA reads as TGCGCCAGCAGCTCGACCTCTATGAACACTGAAGCTTTCTTT.

Notes on this clone: The sample carries other DNA sequences with the same CDR3. V usage is TRBV27 and J usage is TRBJ2-7, with D perhaps assigned TRBD1 or TRBD2 (6 bases each). This CDR3 contains 14 residues. The V gene lost 5 bases and the J gene lost 3 bases, with 14 bases spanning the gap. Germline lookup yields CDR1 MNHEY and CDR2 SMNVEV (reference sequence). The CDR3 sequence is CASSPGGHRYEQYF. The CDR3 coding sequence is TGTGCCAGCAGTCCCGGGGGACACCGCTACGAGCAGTACTTC.

A note on this clone: The sample holds other DNA sequences that translate to the same CDR3. The rearrangement uses TRBV5-1 and TRBJ2-7, with D perhaps matching TRBD1 or TRBD2 (5 bases each). This CDR3 is built from 13 residues. Germline CDR1 reads SGHRS; CDR2 reads YFSETQ. Trimming cost V 0 bases and J 2 bases, with 6 bases left between them. The CDR3 region has the DNA TGCGCCAGCAGCTTGGGGGGGACCTACGAGCAGTACTTC. Translated: CASSLGGTYEQYF.